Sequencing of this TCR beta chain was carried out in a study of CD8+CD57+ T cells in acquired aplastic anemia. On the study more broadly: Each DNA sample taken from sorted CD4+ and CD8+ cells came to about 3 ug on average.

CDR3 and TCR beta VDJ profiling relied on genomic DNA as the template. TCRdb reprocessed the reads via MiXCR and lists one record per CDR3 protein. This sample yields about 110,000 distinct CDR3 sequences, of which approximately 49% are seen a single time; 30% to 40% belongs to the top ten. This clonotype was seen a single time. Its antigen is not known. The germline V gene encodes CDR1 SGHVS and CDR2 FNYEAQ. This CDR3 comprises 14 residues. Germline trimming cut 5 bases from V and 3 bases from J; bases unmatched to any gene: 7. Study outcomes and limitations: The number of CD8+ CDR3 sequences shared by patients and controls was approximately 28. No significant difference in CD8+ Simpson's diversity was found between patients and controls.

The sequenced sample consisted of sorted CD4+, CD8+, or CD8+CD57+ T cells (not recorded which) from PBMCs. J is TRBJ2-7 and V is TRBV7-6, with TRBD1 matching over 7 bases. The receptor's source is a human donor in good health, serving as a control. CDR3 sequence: CASSPGTVHYEQYF. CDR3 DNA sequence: TGTGCCAGCAGCCCCGGGACAGTACACTACGAGCAGTACTTC.